Given below is one T cell receptor beta chain in context. TCRdb independently ran MiXCR on the PCR reads; one entry per CDR3 protein. The sample consists of about 70,000 distinct CDR3 sequences, about 18% of them appearing once. This entry is derived from a study of molecular identifiers for immune sequencing clone quantification. This sequence was found in a human donor in good health. Some libraries in this study had Jurkat cell RNA spiked in. The sequenced sample was naive CD8+ T cells from blood, with Jurkat cell RNA spiked in. Noted subset: FACS-sorted CD8+CD4-CCR7+CD45RA+ naive T cells.

The CDR3 nucleotides are TGTGCCAGCAGCGGCAGACAGGGGAAAAACTCTGGAAACACCATATATTTT. This encodes CASSGRQGKNSGNTIYF. This rearrangement joins TRBV28 to TRBJ1-3, with 8 bases aligning to TRBD1. V dropped 6 bases and J dropped 0; count of bases not matched to a gene: 10. The CDR3 loop spans 17 amino acids. Germline V lookup: CDR1 MDHEN, CDR2 SYDVKM.